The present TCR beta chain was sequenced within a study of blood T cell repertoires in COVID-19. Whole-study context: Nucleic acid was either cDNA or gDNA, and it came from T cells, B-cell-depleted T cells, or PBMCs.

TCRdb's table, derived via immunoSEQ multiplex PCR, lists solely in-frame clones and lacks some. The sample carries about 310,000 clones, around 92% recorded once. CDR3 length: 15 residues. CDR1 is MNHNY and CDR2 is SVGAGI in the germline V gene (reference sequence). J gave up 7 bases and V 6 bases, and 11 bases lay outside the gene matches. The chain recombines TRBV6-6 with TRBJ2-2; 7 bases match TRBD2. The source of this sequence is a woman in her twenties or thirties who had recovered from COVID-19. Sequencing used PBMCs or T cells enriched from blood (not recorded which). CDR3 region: CASSRSGRYGGELFF. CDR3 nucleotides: TGTGCCAGCAGCCGCTCCGGGAGGTATGGCGGGGAGCTGTTTTTT.